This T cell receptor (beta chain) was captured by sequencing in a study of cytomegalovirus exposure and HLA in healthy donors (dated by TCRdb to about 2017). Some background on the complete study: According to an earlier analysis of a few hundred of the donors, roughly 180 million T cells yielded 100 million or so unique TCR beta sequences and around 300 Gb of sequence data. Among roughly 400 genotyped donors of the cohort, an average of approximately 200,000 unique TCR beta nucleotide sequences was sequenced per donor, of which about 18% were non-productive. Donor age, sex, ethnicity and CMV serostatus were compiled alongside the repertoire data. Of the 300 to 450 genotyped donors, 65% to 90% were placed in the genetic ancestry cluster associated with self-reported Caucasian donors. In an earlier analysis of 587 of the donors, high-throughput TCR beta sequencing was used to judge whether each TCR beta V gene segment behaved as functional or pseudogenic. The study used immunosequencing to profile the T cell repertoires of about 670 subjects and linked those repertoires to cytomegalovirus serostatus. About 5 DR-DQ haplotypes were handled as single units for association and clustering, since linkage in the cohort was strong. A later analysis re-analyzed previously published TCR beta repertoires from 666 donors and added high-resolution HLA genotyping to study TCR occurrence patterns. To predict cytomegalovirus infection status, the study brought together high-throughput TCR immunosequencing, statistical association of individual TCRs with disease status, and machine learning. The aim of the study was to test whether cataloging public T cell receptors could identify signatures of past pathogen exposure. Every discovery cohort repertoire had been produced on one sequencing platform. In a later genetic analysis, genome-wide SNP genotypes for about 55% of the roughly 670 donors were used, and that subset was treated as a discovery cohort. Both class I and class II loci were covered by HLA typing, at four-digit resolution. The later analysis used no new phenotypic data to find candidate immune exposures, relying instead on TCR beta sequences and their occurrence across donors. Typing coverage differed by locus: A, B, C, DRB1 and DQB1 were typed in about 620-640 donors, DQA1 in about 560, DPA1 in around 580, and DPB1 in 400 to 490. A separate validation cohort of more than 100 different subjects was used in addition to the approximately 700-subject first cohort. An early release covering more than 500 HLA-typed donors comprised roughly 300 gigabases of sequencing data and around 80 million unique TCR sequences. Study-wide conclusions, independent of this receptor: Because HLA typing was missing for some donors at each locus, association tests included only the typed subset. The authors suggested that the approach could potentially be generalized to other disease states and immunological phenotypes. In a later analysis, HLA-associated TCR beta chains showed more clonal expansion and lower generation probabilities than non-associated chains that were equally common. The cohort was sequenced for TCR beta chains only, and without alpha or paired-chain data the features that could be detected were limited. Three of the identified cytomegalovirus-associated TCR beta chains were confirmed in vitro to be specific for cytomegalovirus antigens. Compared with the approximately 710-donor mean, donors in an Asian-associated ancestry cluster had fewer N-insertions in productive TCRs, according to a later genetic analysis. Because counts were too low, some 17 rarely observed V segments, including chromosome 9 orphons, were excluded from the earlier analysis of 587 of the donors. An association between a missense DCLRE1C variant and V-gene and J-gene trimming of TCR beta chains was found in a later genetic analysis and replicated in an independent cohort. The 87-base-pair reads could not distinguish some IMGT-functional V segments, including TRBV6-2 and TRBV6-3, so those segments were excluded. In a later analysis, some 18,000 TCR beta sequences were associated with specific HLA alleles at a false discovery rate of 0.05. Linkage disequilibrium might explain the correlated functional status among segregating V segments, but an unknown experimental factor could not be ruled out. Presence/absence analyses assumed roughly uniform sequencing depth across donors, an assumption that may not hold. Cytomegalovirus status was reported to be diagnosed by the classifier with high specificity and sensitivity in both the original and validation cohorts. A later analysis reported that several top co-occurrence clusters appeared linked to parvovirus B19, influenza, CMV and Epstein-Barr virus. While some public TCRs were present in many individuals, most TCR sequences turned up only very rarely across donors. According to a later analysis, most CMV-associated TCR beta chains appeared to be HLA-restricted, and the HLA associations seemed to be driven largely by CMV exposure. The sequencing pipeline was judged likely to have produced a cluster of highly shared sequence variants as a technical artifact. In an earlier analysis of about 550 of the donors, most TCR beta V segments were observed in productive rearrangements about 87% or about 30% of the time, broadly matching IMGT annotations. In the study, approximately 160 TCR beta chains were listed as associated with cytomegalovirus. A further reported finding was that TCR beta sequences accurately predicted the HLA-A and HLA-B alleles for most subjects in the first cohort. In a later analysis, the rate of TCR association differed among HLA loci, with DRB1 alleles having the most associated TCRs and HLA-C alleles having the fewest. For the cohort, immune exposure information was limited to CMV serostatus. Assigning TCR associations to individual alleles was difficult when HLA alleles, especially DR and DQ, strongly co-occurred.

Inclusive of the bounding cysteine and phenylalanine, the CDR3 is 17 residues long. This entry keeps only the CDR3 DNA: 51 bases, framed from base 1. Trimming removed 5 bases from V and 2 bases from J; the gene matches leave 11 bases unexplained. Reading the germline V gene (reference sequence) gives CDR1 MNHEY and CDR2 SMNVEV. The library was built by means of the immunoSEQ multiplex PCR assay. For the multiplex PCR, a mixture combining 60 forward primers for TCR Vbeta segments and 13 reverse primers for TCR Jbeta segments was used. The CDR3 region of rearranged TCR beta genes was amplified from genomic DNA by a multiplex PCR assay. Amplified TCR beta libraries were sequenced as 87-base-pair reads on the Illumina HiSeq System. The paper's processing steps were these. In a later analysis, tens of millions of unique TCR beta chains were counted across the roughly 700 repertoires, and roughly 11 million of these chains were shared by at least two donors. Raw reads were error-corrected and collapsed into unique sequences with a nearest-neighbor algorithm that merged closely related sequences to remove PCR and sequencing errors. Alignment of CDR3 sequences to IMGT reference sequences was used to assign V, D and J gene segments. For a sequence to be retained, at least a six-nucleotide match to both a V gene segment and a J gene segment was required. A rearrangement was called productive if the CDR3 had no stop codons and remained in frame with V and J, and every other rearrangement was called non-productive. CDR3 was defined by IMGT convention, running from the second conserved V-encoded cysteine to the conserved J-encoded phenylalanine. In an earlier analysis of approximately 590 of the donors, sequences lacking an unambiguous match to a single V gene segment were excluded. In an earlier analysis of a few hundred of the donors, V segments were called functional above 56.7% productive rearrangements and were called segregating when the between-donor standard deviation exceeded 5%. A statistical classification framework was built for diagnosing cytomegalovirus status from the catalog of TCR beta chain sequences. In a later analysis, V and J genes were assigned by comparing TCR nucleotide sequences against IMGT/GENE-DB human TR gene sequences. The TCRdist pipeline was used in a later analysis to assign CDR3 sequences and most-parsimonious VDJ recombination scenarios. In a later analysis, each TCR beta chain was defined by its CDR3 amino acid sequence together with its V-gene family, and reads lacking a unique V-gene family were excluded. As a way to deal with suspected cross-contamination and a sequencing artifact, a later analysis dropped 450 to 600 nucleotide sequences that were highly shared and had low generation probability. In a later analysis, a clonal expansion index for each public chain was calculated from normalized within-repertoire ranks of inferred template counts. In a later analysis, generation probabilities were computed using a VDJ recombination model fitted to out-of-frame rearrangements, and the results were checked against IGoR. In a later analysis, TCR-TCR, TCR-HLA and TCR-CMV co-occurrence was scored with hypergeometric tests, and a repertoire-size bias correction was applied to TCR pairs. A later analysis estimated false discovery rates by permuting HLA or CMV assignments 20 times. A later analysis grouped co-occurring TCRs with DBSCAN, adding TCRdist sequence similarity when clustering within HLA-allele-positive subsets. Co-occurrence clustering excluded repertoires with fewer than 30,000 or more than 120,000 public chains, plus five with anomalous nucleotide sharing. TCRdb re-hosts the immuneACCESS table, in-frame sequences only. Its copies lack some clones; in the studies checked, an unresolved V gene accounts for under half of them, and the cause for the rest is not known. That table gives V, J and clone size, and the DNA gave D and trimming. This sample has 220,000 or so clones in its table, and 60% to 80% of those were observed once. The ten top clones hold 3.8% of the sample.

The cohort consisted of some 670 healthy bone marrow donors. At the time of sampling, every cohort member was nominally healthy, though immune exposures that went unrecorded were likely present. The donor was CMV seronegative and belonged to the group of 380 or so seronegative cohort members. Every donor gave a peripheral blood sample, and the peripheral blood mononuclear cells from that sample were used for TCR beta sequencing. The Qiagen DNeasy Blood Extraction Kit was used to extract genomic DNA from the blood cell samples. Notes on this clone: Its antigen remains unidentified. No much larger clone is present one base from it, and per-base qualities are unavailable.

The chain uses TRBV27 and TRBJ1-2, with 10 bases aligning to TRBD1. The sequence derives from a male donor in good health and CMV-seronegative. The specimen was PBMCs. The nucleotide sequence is TGTGCCAGCAGTCCGTTTCCGGGACAGGGGACGAACTATGGCTACACCTTC. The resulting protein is CASSPFPGQGTNYGYTF.